This TCR beta chain stems from a study of beta chain features in type 1 diabetes. Study results and limitations: Patients showed naive, central memory and Treg TCRB repertoires that appeared more similar than those of healthy donors. There was a moderate but significant shortening of TCRB CDR3s in all four CD4+ subsets of Type 1 diabetes patients.

A sort by CD45RO/CCR7/CD25/CD127/CD95/CD27 yielded CD4+ naive, central memory, regulatory and stem cell-like memory cells. Isolated RNA was reverse transcribed in full, so expressed TCRB transcripts were sequenced. This table comes from immunoSEQ multiplex PCR, and its TCRdb copy is limited to in-frame clones, with some not included. The sample lists roughly 350,000 clones; around 9.6% were seen once. Worth noting for this clone: The antigen remains undetermined.

This CDR3 region has 12 residues. Germline V gene lookup returns CDR1 MNHNS and CDR2 SASEGT. The V gene lost 5 bases and the J gene lost 8 bases, with 12 bases spanning the gap. The chain carries TRBV6-1 and TRBJ1-1; D is unclear. The receptor was derived from a man aged 25-45 years with type 1 diabetes. The sample comprised central memory CD4+ T cells from blood. This chain's CDR3 is CASSPGPREAFF. The CDR3 DNA sequence: TGTGCCAGCAGTCCTGGACCGAGGGAAGCTTTCTTT.